The subject of this entry is one T cell receptor (beta chain). Patients of the Seattle cohort, enrolled during active infection, were followed longitudinally. The data derive from a study of blood T cell repertoires in COVID-19. Across the study: Samples representing acute and convalescent COVID-19 were sourced from the United States, Italy and Spain. Sample material is recorded as cDNA or gDNA derived from T cells, B-cell-depleted T cells, or PBMCs.

J gave up 8 bases and V 4 bases, and 5 bases lay outside the gene matches. This CDR3 comprises 15 residues. The V gene's germline CDR1 is MNHEY and CDR2 SMNVEV (reference sequence). In the source study's methods: Amplification of reference gene primers provided the estimated nucleated cell counts. Profiling relied on immunoSEQ multiplex PCR, and the TCRdb table lists in-frame clones only, not all of them. That table supplies the V and J calls and clone size; D and trimming were determined from the DNA. The data hold a few hundred thousand clones, with 80% to 90% observed a single time. This receptor was taken from a woman between 50 and 59 years old with COVID-19, enrolled during active disease. The chain joins TRBV27 to TRBJ2-1; TRBD2 aligns across 13 bases. Sequences were obtained from peripheral blood. The CDR3 reads CASSSLAGGPDEQFF. The CDR3, as DNA: TGTGCCAGCAGTTCACTAGCGGGAGGGCCCGATGAGCAGTTCTTC.